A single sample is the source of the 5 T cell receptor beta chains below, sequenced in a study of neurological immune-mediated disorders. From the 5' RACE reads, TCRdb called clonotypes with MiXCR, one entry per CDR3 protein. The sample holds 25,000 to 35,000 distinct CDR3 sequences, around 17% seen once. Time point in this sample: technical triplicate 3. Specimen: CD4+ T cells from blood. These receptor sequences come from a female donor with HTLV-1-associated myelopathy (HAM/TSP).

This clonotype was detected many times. The CDR3 reads CASSTNRDRGRGGYTF. The CDR3 DNA sequence: TGTGCCAGCAGCACGAACCGGGACAGGGGGCGCGGAGGCTACACCTTC. The genes are TRBV7-8 and TRBJ1-2, with TRBD1 identical over 12 bases. Germline CDR1 SGHVS, CDR2 FQNEAQ. This CDR3 has 16 residues. The trim removed 5 bases at V and 8 bases at J, leaving 12 bases unmatched.

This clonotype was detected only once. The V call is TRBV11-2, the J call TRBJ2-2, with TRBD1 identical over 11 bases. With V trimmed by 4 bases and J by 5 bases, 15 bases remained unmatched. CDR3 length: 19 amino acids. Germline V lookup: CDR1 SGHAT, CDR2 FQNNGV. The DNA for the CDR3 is TGTGCCAGCAGCTCGGAGACATGGACAGGGGGCGAGGGAACCGGGGAGCTGTTTTTT. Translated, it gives CASSSETWTGGEGTGELFF. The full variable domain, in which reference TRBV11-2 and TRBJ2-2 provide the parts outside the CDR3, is EAGVAQSPRYKIIEKRQSVAFWCNPISGHATLYWYQQILGQGPKLLIQFQNNGVVDDSQLPKDRFSAERLKGVDSTLKIQPAKLEDSAVYLCASSSETWTGGEGTGELFFGEGSRLTVL.

The CDR3 DNA reads as TGCGCCAGCAGCATCACCGGGACTAGCGGGAGTTACAATGAGCAGTTCTTC. Translated: CASSITGTSGSYNEQFF. The chain uses TRBV5-1 and TRBJ2-1, with 14 nucleotides matching TRBD2. V was pared by 4 bases and J by 4 bases, with 7 bases of the junction left unmatched. CDR3 length equals 17 residues. Per germline, CDR1 SGHRS and CDR2 YFSETQ.

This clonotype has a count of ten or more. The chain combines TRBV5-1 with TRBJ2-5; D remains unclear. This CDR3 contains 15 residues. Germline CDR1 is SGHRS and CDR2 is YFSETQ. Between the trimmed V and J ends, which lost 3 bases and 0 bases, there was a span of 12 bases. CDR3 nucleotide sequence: TGCGCCAGCAGCTCCTCAGGTGCGGACCAAGAGACCCAGTACTTC. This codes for CASSSSGADQETQYF.

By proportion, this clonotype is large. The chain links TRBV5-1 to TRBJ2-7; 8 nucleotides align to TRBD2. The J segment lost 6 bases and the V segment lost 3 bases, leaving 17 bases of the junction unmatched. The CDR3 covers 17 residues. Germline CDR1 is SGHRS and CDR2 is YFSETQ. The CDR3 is CASSWFQGREGHVEQYF. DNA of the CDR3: TGCGCCAGCAGCTGGTTTCAGGGCCGGGAGGGCCACGTCGAGCAGTACTTC.